The clone carrying this TCR beta chain was counted at least ten times. This sample was taken from a study of T-cell memory formation after mild COVID-19. TCRdb itself ran the 5' RACE reads through MiXCR, one entry per CDR3 protein. Of some 46,000 distinct CDR3 sequences listed, about 6.3% are singletons. Sequencing was done on a sample of PBMCs or a T cell subset sorted from them (not recorded which). This TCR came from an adult who had mild COVID-19 (a few samples of this study predate the infection). Cell type and time point are not known.

The chain's CDR3 is CATSDPQERGQTDTQYF. CDR3 DNA: TGTGCCACCAGTGATCCCCAAGAGCGGGGGCAGACAGATACGCAGTATTTT. The V call is TRBV24-1, the J call TRBJ2-3; 8 bases align to TRBD2. The CDR3 has 17 amino acids. The ends lost 3 bases at V and 3 bases at J; junction bases unmatched: 10. Germline CDR1 is KGHDR and CDR2 is SFDVKD.